The next 22 T cell receptor beta chains were all read from a single sample in a study of tumor-infiltrating lymphocytes in primary liver carcinoma. They got blood RNA out of unsorted whole blood and also pulled out germline DNA. Reverse transcription of approximately 0.55 ug total RNA with a constant-region primer produced TCR beta cDNA. Nested multiplex PCR, run for three rounds with slightly modified ARM-PCR, yielded TCR beta libraries. The first two PCR rounds used TRBV1-TRBV30 forward primers with a C-beta reverse primer, around 10 cycles each. TCRdb reanalysed the multiplex PCR reads using MiXCR and keeps one entry per CDR3 protein. Here the sample spans some 200,000 distinct CDR3 sequences, almost 65% being singletons. Sequenced: peripheral blood. The receptors shown here come from an older woman with primary liver carcinoma and hepatitis B virus infection.

Points on this clonotype: Relative to the germline gene, one junction end is altered; a read error may explain this. V is TRBV5-1 and J is TRBJ2-1; 7 bases fit TRBD1. The V gene's germline CDR1 is SGHRS and CDR2 YFSETQ. The CDR3 has 13 amino acids. Here the CDR3 reads CANSRTGKSEQFF. CDR3 bases: TGCGCCAACAGCCGGACAGGAAAGAGTGAGCAGTTCTTC. The variable domain in full, with the rest retrieved from reference TRBV5-1 and TRBJ2-1, is KAGVTQTPRYLIKTRGQQVTLSCSPISGHRSVSWYQQTPGQGLQFLFEYFSETQRNKGNFPGRFSGRQFSNSRSEMNVSTLELGDSALYLCANSRTGKSEQFFGPGTRLTVL.

In this sample, this clonotype turned up many times. The chain links TRBV6-5 to TRBJ1-4; 7 nucleotides match TRBD1. Germline assignment: CDR1 MNHEY and CDR2 SVGAGI. CDR3 length: 15 residues. Losses at the gene ends were 6 bases for V and 8 bases for J; bases not matched to a gene: 12. CDR3 DNA sequence: TGTGCCAGCAGCAACACAGGGGTTGCGTGGGAAAAACTGTTTTTT. Encoded protein: CASSNTGVAWEKLFF.

As to this clonotype: The CDR3 end shows no conserved phenylalanine or tryptophan, and so a read error is likely. This chain joins TRBV6-6 and TRBJ2-5, with D tentatively TRBD2 (6 bases). CDR3 size: 16 residues. V was clipped by 6 bases and J by 5 bases, with 22 bases between them. Germline assignment: CDR1 MNHNY and CDR2 SVGAGI (reference sequence). Here the CDR3 reads CASRIGVRSGGETQYS. The CDR3 nucleotides read TGTGCCAGCAGGATCGGTGTCAGGAGTGGGGGGGAGACCCAGTACTCC.

This clonotype showed up many times. This chain uses TRBV12-3 or TRBV12-4 with TRBJ1-1; D is unresolved. Between the trimmed V and J ends, which lost 3 bases and 1 base, there was a span of 9 bases. This CDR3 region has 14 residues. CDR3 sequence (DNA): TGTGCCAGCAGTTTTCGGCTACAGAACACTGAAGCTTTCTTT. Translation gives CASSFRLQNTEAFF.

In this sample, this clonotype turned up a few times. This clone may be a read error of a much larger clone one base away. J is TRBJ1-1 and V is TRBV29-1; TRBD1 agrees at 7 bases. The CDR3 length is 12 residues. CDR1 is SQVTM, CDR2 ANQGSEA, per germline. CDR3 sequence: CIASRGNTVAFF. The DNA for the CDR3 is TGCATAGCAAGCAGGGGGAACACTGTAGCTTTCTTT.

With respect to this clonotype: A junction boundary mismatches the germline segment, possibly from a read error. The chain links TRBV28 to TRBJ2-5, with TRBD1 matching over 8 bases. Germline V gene data show CDR1 as MDHEN and CDR2 as SYDVKM. This CDR3 spans 15 amino acids. The CDR3 nucleotides are TGTGCCAGCGGAGACAGGGGCGCTGTACAAGATACCCAGTACTTC. Amino acids: CASGDRGAVQDTQYF.

This clonotype was counted once. CDR3 in amino acids: CATSDPGLAGYSYNEQFF. The DNA for the CDR3 is TGTGCCACCAGTGACCCGGGACTAGCGGGATATTCCTACAATGAGCAGTTCTTC. The chain is built from TRBV24-1 and TRBJ2-1; 13 bases line up with TRBD2. From germline, CDR1 is KGHDR and CDR2 SFDVKD. Trimming cost V 4 bases and J 1 base; bases outside gene matches: 6. The CDR3 covers 18 residues.

As regards this clonotype: One base away lies a much larger clone, so this may be a sequencing read error. The chain carries TRBV5-5 and TRBJ1-5; D might be TRBD1 (5 bases). Germline-derived CDR1 and CDR2 are SGHKS and YYEKEE (reference sequence). This CDR3 is built from 16 residues. Trimming shortened V by 1 base and J by 7 bases, and 18 bases separated the two germline ends. CDR3 DNA: TGTGCCAGCAGCTTGACCCCGGGACCCATCGGGCAGCCCCAGCATTTT. This codes for CASSLTPGPIGQPQHF.

This chain links TRBV4-1 with TRBJ2-1; tentative D call: TRBD2 (6 bases). The V end lost 1 base, the J end lost 7 bases, and 29 bases lay between the germline ends. CDR1 and CDR2 from the germline V gene are MGHRA and YSYEKL. This CDR3 has 20 residues. Written as DNA, the CDR3 is TGCGCCAGCAGCCAAGCGGCCACTAGCCGGAGCGTCTCGTTAAGGAATGAGCAGTTCTTC. Translating it yields CASSQAATSRSVSLRNEQFF.

Concerning this clonotype: Since a much larger clone is just one base distant, this may be a read error. This chain joins TRBV12-3 or TRBV12-4 and TRBJ2-1, with 7 bases lining up with TRBD2. The ends lost 5 bases at V and 3 bases at J; junction bases unmatched: 7. CDR3 length equals 15 residues. The CDR3 is CASSTSGTNYNEQFF. The CDR3 nucleotides are TGTGCCAGCAGTACATCCGGGACTAACTACAATGAGCAGTTCTTC.

Regarding this clonotype: A single base separates this from a much larger clone, so it may be a read error. The chain carries TRBV6-5 and TRBJ1-2; D is perhaps TRBD1 (6 bases). Germline CDR1 is MNHEY and CDR2 is SVGAGI. This CDR3 comprises 15 residues. Here the CDR3 reads CASRGAGQANYDYTF. The CDR3 nucleotides are TGTGCCAGCAGAGGAGCGGGACAAGCAAACTATGACTACACCTTC.

For this clonotype: This may be a read error, as it is one base from a much larger clone. This rearrangement joins TRBV12-5 to TRBJ2-2; D might be TRBD1 or TRBD2, each matching 5 bases. Trimming pared 3 bases from V and 9 bases from J, leaving 17 bases between. The CDR3 totals 15 residues. Germline V gene data show CDR1 as LGHNT and CDR2 as FRNRAP. The CDR3: CASGFPPGSSRELFF. In DNA, the CDR3 is TGTGCTAGTGGTTTTCCCCCAGGGTCTAGCAGGGAGCTGTTTTTT.

A note on this clonotype: Given a much more abundant clone one base away, this may be a read error. The gene calls are TRBV6-1 and TRBJ1-1; D is unresolved. Looked up from germline, CDR1 is MNHNS and CDR2 is SASEGT. The CDR3 length is 13 residues. The CDR3: CASALNMKTEAFF. The DNA of the CDR3 is TGTGCCAGCGCGTTGAACATGAAGACTGAAGCTTTCTTT.

The chain carries TRBV29-1 and TRBJ2-1; weak D call: TRBD2 (5 bases). The CDR3 spans 12 residues. Looked up from germline, CDR1 is SQVTM and CDR2 is ANQGSEA. V gave up 2 bases and J gave up 6 bases, with 8 bases separating them. CDR3 residues: CSVEHEGNEQFF. The CDR3, as DNA: TGCAGCGTTGAACATGAGGGCAATGAGCAGTTCTTC.

Of note for this clonotype: This may be a read error, as it is one base from a much larger clone. The chain links TRBV4-1 to TRBJ2-1; TRBD2 agrees at 11 bases. The CDR3 covers 17 residues. CDR1 and CDR2 (germline): MGHRA, YSYEKL. DNA for the CDR3: TGCACCAGCAGCCAAGAGGGGACTAGCGGACCGGGGGGGGAGCAGTTCTTC. Protein product: CTSSQEGTSGPGGEQFF.

For this clonotype: At one boundary the junction diverges from the germline segment, which might be a read error. The V gene is TRBV4-2, the J gene TRBJ2-3; unclear D gene. The CDR3 has 14 residues. Germline CDR1 reads LGHNA; CDR2 reads YNFKEQ. The CDR3 DNA reads TGTGTCAGCAGCCAAGTCGGCGGCACAGAAACGCAGTATTTT. This sequence encodes CVSSQVGGTETQYF.

Notes on this clonotype: An end of the junction does not agree with germline; a read error may underlie this. The chain has TRBV11-2 and TRBJ2-2, with D hard to call. Germline CDR1 and CDR2: SGHAT and FQNNGV. This CDR3 is built from 14 residues. The CDR3 sequence is CANSLEWVVGELFF. The CDR3 region has the DNA TGTGCCAACAGCTTAGAATGGGTGGTCGGGGAGCTGTTTTTT. Complete variable domain (other parts from reference TRBV11-2 and TRBJ2-2): EAGVAQSPRYKIIEKRQSVAFWCNPISGHATLYWYQQILGQGPKLLIQFQNNGVVDDSQLPKDRFSAERLKGVDSTLKIQPAKLEDSAVYLCANSLEWVVGELFFGEGSRLTVL.

This clonotype was picked up many times. CDR3: CASSESGGVQPQHF. DNA of the CDR3: TGTGCCAGCAGTGAATCGGGGGGGGTTCAGCCCCAGCATTTT. This chain uses TRBV6-1 with TRBJ1-5, with a possible D match to TRBD1 (5 bases). There are 14 residues in the CDR3. Germline CDR1 MNHNS, CDR2 SASEGT. V was shortened by 2 bases and J by 6 bases, with 11 bases between the two germline ends.

The gene calls are TRBV7-2 and TRBJ2-7; D is unclear. Trimming took off 5 bases at V and 7 bases at J, with 18 bases between the two ends. The CDR3 contains 14 residues. Germline CDR1 is SGHTA and CDR2 is FQGNSA. This CDR3 reads CASSNYGDGWEQYF. In DNA, the CDR3 is TGTGCCAGCAGCAACTATGGGGATGGGTGGGAGCAGTACTTC.

The rearrangement links TRBV29-1 to TRBJ2-7, with TRBD2 matching 7 bases. The CDR3 contains 12 residues. Germline V gene data show CDR1 as SQVTM and CDR2 as ANQGSEA. V lost 4 bases to trimming and J lost 3 bases; unmatched junction nucleotides: 3. CDR3 residues: CSVVTSDYEQYF. The CDR3 region has the DNA TGCAGCGTTGTTACTAGCGACTACGAGCAGTACTTC.

A remark on this clonotype: At one end, the junction sequence differs from germline, possibly due to a read error. The chain links TRBV11-2 to TRBJ1-3; no firm D call. Germline V gene data show CDR1 as SGHAT and CDR2 as FQNNGV. The CDR3 totals 15 residues. The CDR3 is CASCPRLSSGITIYF. The CDR3 DNA sequence: TGTGCCAGCTGCCCCCGTCTCAGCTCTGGAATCACCATATATTTT.

On this clonotype: A much larger clone is a single base away; this may be a read error. No conserved phenylalanine or tryptophan is present at the end of the CDR3, so a read error is the likely explanation. V is TRBV5-6 and J is TRBJ2-2; no clear D gene. The CDR3 loop spans 15 amino acids. The V end was cut by 3 bases, the J end by 0 bases, with 9 bases between. Germline-derived CDR1 and CDR2 are SGHDT and YYEEEE. CDR3 loop: CASSSDSANTGELFL. The CDR3 DNA follows: TGTGCCAGCAGCTCTGACTCCGCGAACACCGGGGAGCTGTTTCTT.